Below are 20 T cell receptor beta chains sequenced from a single sample in a study of blood T cell repertoires in COVID-19. Sequencing was performed with immunoSEQ multiplex PCR; in TCRdb, only in-frame clones are kept and a portion is missing. The sample includes about 160,000 clones, approximately 81% of them seen just once. The source material was peripheral blood. The receptors here all came from a man between 40 and 49 years old with acute or convalescent COVID-19.

The chain combines TRBV18 with TRBJ2-2, with D hard to call. Germline values: CDR1 KGHSH, CDR2 LQKENI. CDR3 length equals 12 residues. V dropped 6 bases and J dropped 2 bases, with 4 bases sitting between them. The CDR3 DNA reads as TGTGCCAGCTCTCTCAACACCGGGGAGCTGTTTTTT. Its translation: CASSLNTGELFF.

This clone appeared once. The gene calls are TRBV6-4 and TRBJ1-3, with D tentatively TRBD1 (6 bases). V was cut by 0 bases and J by 3 bases, with 18 bases left in between. The CDR3 is made up of 18 amino acids. Germline CDR1 is MRHNA and CDR2 is SNTAGT. This CDR3 reads CASSDSRTGLKGGNTIYF. The CDR3 DNA reads as TGTGCCAGCAGTGACTCGAGAACAGGGCTCAAGGGTGGAAACACCATATATTTT.

The V and J genes are TRBV5-1 and TRBJ1-3, with a tentative D call TRBD1 (6 bases). The ends were cut back, 4 bases at V and 1 base at J, with 9 bases in the middle. This CDR3 has 14 residues. The germline CDR1 and CDR2 sequences are SGHRS and YFSETQ. The CDR3 region has the DNA TGCGCCAGCAGCCATGGACAGTCTGGAAACACCATATATTTT. Residues: CASSHGQSGNTIYF. The whole variable domain, remainder taken from reference TRBV5-1 and TRBJ1-3, is KAGVTQTPRYLIKTRGQQVTLSCSPISGHRSVSWYQQTPGQGLQFLFEYFSETQRNKGNFPGRFSGRQFSNSRSEMNVSTLELGDSALYLCASSHGQSGNTIYFGEGSWLTVV.

The J gene is TRBJ2-7, the V gene TRBV2, with 7 positions matching TRBD2. V trimming: 8 bases; J trimming: 1 base; junction bases outside the gene matches: 8. The CDR3 has 14 residues. Looked up from germline, CDR1 is SNHLY and CDR2 is FYNNEI. CDR3: CASGRDRGSYEQYF. In DNA, the CDR3 is TGTGCCAGCGGGAGGGACCGGGGGTCCTACGAGCAGTACTTC.

The J gene is TRBJ1-1, the V gene TRBV5-1; the D is unclear. Trimming stripped 0 bases from V and 1 base from J, with 10 bases between. Looked up from germline, CDR1 is SGHRS and CDR2 is YFSETQ. The CDR3 has 15 residues. The CDR3 sequence is CASSLDVRGNTEAFF. The CDR3 nucleotides read TGCGCCAGCAGCTTGGATGTTCGGGGGAACACTGAAGCTTTCTTT.

This chain links TRBV12-1 with TRBJ1-1; no DNA check was done on the table's D call, TRBD1. TRBV12-1 is marked as a pseudogene. The CDR3 runs 16 residues. For the CDR3, the DNA is TGTGCCAGCAGCTCACCTATGACAGGGCGGAACACTGAAGCTTTCTTT. This sequence encodes CASSSPMTGRNTEAFF.

This chain connects TRBV28 to TRBJ2-6; 7 bases are a match to TRBD1. Germline CDR1 reads MDHEN; CDR2 reads SYDVKM. CDR3 size: 15 residues. Unmatched junction bases numbered 6, after V lost 6 bases and J lost 4 bases. CDR3 sequence reads: CASSFEGAGANVLTF. The CDR3 coding sequence is TGTGCCAGCAGCTTTGAGGGGGCCGGGGCCAACGTCCTGACTTTC. Full variable domain (missing parts from reference TRBV28 and TRBJ2-6): DVKVTQSSRYLVKRTGEKVFLECVQDMDHENMFWYRQDPGLGLRLIYFSYDVKMKEKGDIPEGYSVSREKKERFSLILESASTNQTSMYLCASSFEGAGANVLTFGAGSRLTVL.

This clone has only a few counts. The V and J genes are TRBV11-2 and TRBJ1-2, with D hard to call. V was pared by 5 bases and J by 8 bases, with 21 bases between. Germline V gene lookup returns CDR1 SGHAT and CDR2 FQNNGV. The CDR3 runs to 15 residues. DNA of the CDR3: TGTGCCAGCAGCCCATTCCGCCGCACTCGCGGGGGCTACACCTTC. This codes for CASSPFRRTRGGYTF.

Of note for this clone: The same CDR3 is also encoded by other DNA sequences in this sample. The chain recombines TRBV20-1 with TRBJ1-1; unclear D gene. V dropped 3 bases and J dropped 8 bases, with 10 bases sitting between them. The CDR3 contains 11 residues. The germline CDR1 and CDR2 sequences are DFQATT and SNEGSKA (reference sequence). CDR3 sequence: CSASLGREAFF. In DNA form, the CDR3 reads TGCAGTGCTAGTTTGGGGAGGGAAGCTTTCTTT.

The CDR3: CASSLFGNTEAFF. In DNA form, the CDR3 reads TGCGCCAGCAGCTTGTTCGGGAACACTGAAGCTTTCTTT. The chain links TRBV5-1 to TRBJ1-1; unclear D gene. The CDR3 runs 13 residues. Looked up from germline, CDR1 is SGHRS and CDR2 is YFSETQ. Trimming pared 1 base from V and 1 base from J, leaving 5 bases between.

V and J are TRBV18 and TRBJ2-1, with TRBD1 identical over 11 bases. The germline gives CDR1 KGHSH, CDR2 LQKENI. The trim removed 4 bases at V and 10 bases at J, leaving 12 bases unmatched. The CDR3 consists of 16 residues. The DNA for the CDR3 is TGTGCCAGCTCACGAGGGACAGGGGGGACCTGGAGGGAGCAGTTCTTC. Translated, it gives CASSRGTGGTWREQFF.

CDR3 protein: CSASPTGQGAEITYGYTF. DNA of the CDR3: TGCAGTGCTAGTCCTACGGGACAGGGGGCGGAGATAACCTATGGCTACACCTTC. The chain joins TRBV20-1 to TRBJ1-2; 12 bases agree with TRBD1. The junction had 15 bases not matched to a gene; V was cut back by 3 bases and J by 4 bases. Germline V CDR1 and CDR2: DFQATT, SNEGSKA (reference sequence). This CDR3 is 18 amino acids long.

This clone occurred a few times. This chain uses TRBV9 with TRBJ1-5; a possible D gene is TRBD1 (6 bases). The germline CDR1 and CDR2 sequences are SGDLS and YYNGEE. The germline V and J ends were trimmed by 3 bases and 1 base, with 11 bases remaining between them. The CDR3 has 15 amino acids. CDR3 loop: CASSATGLSNQPQHF. The CDR3 DNA is TGTGCCAGCAGCGCAACAGGGCTAAGCAATCAGCCCCAGCATTTT.

The chain combines TRBV6-5 with TRBJ2-1, with TRBD2 identical over 11 bases. This CDR3 is built from 13 residues. Germline assignment: CDR1 MNHEY and CDR2 SVGAGI. V dropped 10 bases and J dropped 6; count of bases not matched to a gene: 5. CDR3 in amino acids: CATTSGAVNEQFF. DNA of the CDR3: TGTGCCACGACTAGCGGGGCGGTCAATGAGCAGTTCTTC.

The V gene is TRBV5-6, the J gene TRBJ1-1; no firm D call. Looked up from germline, CDR1 is SGHDT and CDR2 is YYEEEE. V dropped 3 bases and J dropped 0 bases, with 15 bases sitting between them. The CDR3 sequence is 16 residues long. The CDR3 DNA reads as TGTGCCAGCAGCTCCTGGAGGGCTATCATGAACACTGAAGCTTTCTTT. Amino acids: CASSSWRAIMNTEAFF.

The gene calls are TRBV5-1 and TRBJ2-3; D is possibly TRBD2 (6 bases). The CDR3 consists of 15 residues. V was cut by 1 base and J by 2 bases, with 11 bases left in between. CDR1 SGHRS and CDR2 YFSETQ come from the germline V gene. CDR3 region: CASSLYGGYTDTQYF. CDR3 nucleotides: TGCGCCAGCAGCTTGTACGGGGGATACACAGATACGCAGTATTTT.

This chain connects TRBV3-1 (or the pseudogene TRBV3-2) to TRBJ1-2, with 11 bases aligning to TRBD1. The CDR3 runs 15 residues. V dropped 4 bases and J dropped 0; count of bases not matched to a gene: 1. Germline CDR1 LGHDT, CDR2 YNNKEL (reference sequence). CDR3 coding DNA: TGTGCCAGCAGCCCGGACAGGGGGCCTAACTATGGCTACACCTTC. The encoded protein is CASSPDRGPNYGYTF.

The V and J genes are TRBV28 and TRBJ1-2; possibly TRBD1 for D (5 bases). V was pared by 3 bases and J by 5 bases, with 7 bases between. Germline lookup yields CDR1 MDHEN and CDR2 SYDVKM. The CDR3 contains 12 residues. Here the CDR3 DNA reads TGTGCCAGCAGTTTCAGGGTTTATGGCTACACCTTC. Amino acid sequence: CASSFRVYGYTF.

This chain links TRBV10-3 with TRBJ1-1; perhaps TRBD1 as D (6 bases). The V end lost 6 bases, the J end lost 0 bases, and 14 bases lay between the germline ends. Germline lookup yields CDR1 ENHRY and CDR2 SYGVKD. The CDR3 is 15 residues long. The CDR3 loop reads CAIRSAGDMNTEAFF. Written as DNA, the CDR3 is TGTGCCATCAGATCAGCCGGGGACATGAACACTGAAGCTTTCTTT.

V and J are TRBV6-5 and TRBJ1-4, with D possibly TRBD1 on 5 matching bases. V dropped 0 bases and J dropped 13 bases, with 12 bases sitting between them. This CDR3 has 13 residues. Germline V gene lookup returns CDR1 MNHEY and CDR2 SVGAGI. Written as DNA, the CDR3 is TGTGCCAGCAGTTACTCGAGTGGAGGGGTACTGTTTTTT. It translates to CASSYSSGGVLFF.